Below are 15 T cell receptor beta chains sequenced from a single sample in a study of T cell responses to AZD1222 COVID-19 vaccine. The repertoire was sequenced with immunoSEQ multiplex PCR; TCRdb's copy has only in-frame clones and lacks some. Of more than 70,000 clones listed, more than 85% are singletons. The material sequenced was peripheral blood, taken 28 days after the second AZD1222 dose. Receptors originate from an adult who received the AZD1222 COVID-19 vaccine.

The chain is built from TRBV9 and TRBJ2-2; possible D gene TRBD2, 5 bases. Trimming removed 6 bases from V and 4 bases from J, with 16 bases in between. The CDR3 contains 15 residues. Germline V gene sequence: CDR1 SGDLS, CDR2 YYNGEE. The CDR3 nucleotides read TGTGCCAGCAAACCAGACCCCGCGGGCACCGGGGAGCTGTTTTTT. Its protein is CASKPDPAGTGELFF.

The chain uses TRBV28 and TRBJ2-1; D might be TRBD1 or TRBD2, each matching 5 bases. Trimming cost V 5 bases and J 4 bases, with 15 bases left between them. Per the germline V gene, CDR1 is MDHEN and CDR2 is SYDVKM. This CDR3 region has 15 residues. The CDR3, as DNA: TGTGCCAGCAGTGGGGGATACGCAGTTTACAATGAGCAGTTCTTC. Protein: CASSGGYAVYNEQFF.

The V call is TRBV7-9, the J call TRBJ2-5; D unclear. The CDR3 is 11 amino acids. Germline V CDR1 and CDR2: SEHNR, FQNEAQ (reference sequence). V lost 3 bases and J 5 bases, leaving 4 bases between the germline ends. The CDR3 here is CASSFQETQYF. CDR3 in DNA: TGTGCCAGCAGCTTTCAGGAGACCCAGTACTTC.

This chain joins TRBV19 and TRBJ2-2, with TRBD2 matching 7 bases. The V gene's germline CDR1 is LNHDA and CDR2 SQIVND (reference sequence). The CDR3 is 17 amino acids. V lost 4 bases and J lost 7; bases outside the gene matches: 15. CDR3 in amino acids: CASSKLAFTTTGGELFF. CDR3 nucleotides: TGTGCCAGTAGTAAACTAGCGTTTACCACTACAGGCGGGGAGCTGTTTTTT.

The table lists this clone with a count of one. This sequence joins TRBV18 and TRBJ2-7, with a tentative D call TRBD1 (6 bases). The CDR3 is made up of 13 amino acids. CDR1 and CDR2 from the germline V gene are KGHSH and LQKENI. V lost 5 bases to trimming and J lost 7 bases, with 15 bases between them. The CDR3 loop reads CASSTTGNEEQYF. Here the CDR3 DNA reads TGTGCCAGCTCAACCACAGGGAACGAGGAGCAGTACTTC.

The CDR3 protein is CASSDTGRRVYNEQFF. In DNA, the CDR3 is TGCGCCAGCAGTGACACAGGACGAAGGGTATACAATGAGCAGTTCTTC. The genes are TRBV10-1 and TRBJ2-1; weak D call: TRBD1 (5 bases). V was trimmed by 3 bases and J by 4 bases, leaving 16 bases between them. Germline V lookup: CDR1 WNHNN, CDR2 SYGVQD (reference sequence). CDR3 length equals 16 residues.

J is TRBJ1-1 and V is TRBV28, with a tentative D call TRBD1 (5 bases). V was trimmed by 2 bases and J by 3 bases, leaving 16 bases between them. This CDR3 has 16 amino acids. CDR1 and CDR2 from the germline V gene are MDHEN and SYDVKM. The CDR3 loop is CASSLNWRGLDTEAFF. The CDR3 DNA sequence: TGTGCCAGCAGTTTAAACTGGCGGGGGTTGGACACTGAAGCTTTCTTT.

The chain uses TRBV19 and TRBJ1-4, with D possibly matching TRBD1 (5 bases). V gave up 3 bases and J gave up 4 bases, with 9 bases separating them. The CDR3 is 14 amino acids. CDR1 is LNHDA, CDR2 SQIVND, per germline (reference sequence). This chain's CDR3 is CASSIGTFNEKLFF. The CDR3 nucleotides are TGTGCCAGTAGTATCGGGACTTTTAATGAAAAACTGTTTTTT. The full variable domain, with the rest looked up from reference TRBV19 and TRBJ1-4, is DGGITQSPKYLFRKEGQNVTLSCEQNLNHDAMYWYRQDPGQGLRLIYYSQIVNDFQKGDIAEGYSVSREKKESFPLTVTSAQKNPTAFYLCASSIGTFNEKLFFGSGTQLSVL.

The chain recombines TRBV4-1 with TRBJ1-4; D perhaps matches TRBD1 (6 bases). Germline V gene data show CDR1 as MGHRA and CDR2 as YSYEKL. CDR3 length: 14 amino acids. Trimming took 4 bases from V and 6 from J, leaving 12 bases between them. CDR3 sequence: CASSLLGTHEKLFF. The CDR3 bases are TGCGCCAGCAGCCTCTTGGGGACACATGAAAAACTGTTTTTT.

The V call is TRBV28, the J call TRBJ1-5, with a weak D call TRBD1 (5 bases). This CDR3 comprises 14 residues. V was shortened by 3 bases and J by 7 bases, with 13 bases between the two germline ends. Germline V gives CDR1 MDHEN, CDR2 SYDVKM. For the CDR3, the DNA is TGTGCCAGCAGTTTGGTAGGGGTGGGCCAGCCCCAGCATTTT. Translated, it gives CASSLVGVGQPQHF.

CDR3 nucleotide sequence: TGTGCCAGCAGCGCTGGTCAGGGGGCGCGGTATGGCTACACCTTC. Translated, it gives CASSAGQGARYGYTF. The chain has TRBV9 and TRBJ1-2; 8 nucleotides line up with TRBD1. V dropped 3 bases and J dropped 5; count of bases not matched to a gene: 9. Per the germline V gene, CDR1 is SGDLS and CDR2 is YYNGEE. This CDR3 contains 15 residues.

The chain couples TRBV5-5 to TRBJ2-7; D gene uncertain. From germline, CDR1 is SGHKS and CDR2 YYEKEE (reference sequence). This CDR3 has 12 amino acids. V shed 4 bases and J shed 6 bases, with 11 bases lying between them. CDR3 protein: CASSPLGGEQYF. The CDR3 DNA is TGTGCCAGCAGCCCCCTAGGCGGCGAGCAGTACTTC.

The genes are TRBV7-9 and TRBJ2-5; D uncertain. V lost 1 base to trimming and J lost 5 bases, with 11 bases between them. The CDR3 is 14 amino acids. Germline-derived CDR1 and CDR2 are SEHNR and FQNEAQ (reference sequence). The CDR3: CASSLVAGGETQYF. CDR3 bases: TGTGCCAGCAGCTTAGTGGCAGGTGGGGAGACCCAGTACTTC.

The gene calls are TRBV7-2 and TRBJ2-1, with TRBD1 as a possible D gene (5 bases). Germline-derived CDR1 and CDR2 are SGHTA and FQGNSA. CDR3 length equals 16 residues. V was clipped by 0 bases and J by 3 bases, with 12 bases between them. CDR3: CASSLAGQGGYNEQFF. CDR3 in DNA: TGTGCCAGCAGCTTAGCGGGTCAGGGCGGCTACAATGAGCAGTTCTTC.

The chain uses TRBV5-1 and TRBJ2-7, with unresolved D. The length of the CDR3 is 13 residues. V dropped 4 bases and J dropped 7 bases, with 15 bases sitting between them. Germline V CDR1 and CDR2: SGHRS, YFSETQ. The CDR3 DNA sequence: TGCGCCAGCAGCCCCGGACCCGCCCAGGAGCAGTACTTC. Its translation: CASSPGPAQEQYF. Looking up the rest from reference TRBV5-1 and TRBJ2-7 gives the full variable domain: KAGVTQTPRYLIKTRGQQVTLSCSPISGHRSVSWYQQTPGQGLQFLFEYFSETQRNKGNFPGRFSGRQFSNSRSEMNVSTLELGDSALYLCASSPGPAQEQYFGPGTRLTVT.